A selection of T cell receptor beta chains follows, all from one sample in a study of cytomegalovirus exposure and HLA in healthy donors. Clones were read by immunoSEQ multiplex PCR, and TCRdb kept only the in-frame ones, dropping some. The sample has 130,000 or so clones, around 70% seen once. Sequenced: PBMCs. The receptors derive from a woman in her forties in good health and CMV-seropositive. CDR3s include the opening cysteine and the closing phenylalanine or tryptophan. The order of the fields is CDR3 protein, V gene, J gene.

CDR3: CAISGDYSYEQYF
V: TRBV28
J: TRBJ2-7

CDR3: CSSSPDRVTYNEQFF
V: TRBV7-9
J: TRBJ2-1

CDR3: CASSIAVLTGSPGANVLTF
V: TRBV19
J: TRBJ2-6

CDR3: CATSVANYGYTF
V: TRBV15
J: TRBJ1-2

CDR3: CSATDRKNTEAFF
V: TRBV29-1
J: TRBJ1-1

CDR3: CASLTSGHSYEQYF
V: TRBV6-5
J: TRBJ2-7

CDR3: CASSPAGVGKLFF
V: TRBV19
J: TRBJ1-4

CDR3: CASSTRDRASWGYTF
V: TRBV5-6
J: TRBJ1-2

CDR3: CASSLGTGFDQPQHF
V: TRBV7-9
J: TRBJ1-5

CDR3: CASQLGPRTNTEAFF
V: TRBV6-5
J: TRBJ1-1

CDR3: CASTSGNEQFF
V: TRBV6-1
J: TRBJ2-1

CDR3: CASGTGGHQETQYF
V: TRBV27
J: TRBJ2-5

CDR3: CASSAGYNEQFF
V: TRBV7-2
J: TRBJ2-1

CDR3: CATSRVSGNEQFF
V: TRBV15
J: TRBJ2-1

CDR3: CAWDRSNTEAFF
V: TRBV30
J: TRBJ1-1

CDR3: CASHLEPQGIDSNQPQHF
V: TRBV9
J: TRBJ1-5

CDR3: CASSQGYNQPQHF
V: TRBV7-2
J: TRBJ1-5

CDR3: CASSRGTSGSHKNNEQFF
V: TRBV7-8
J: TRBJ2-1

CDR3: CASSLGGGTMNTEAFF
V: TRBV7-2
J: TRBJ1-1

CDR3: CASSLGTGNQPQHF
V: TRBV28
J: TRBJ1-5

CDR3: CASSLQGNTEAFF
V: TRBV7-3
J: TRBJ1-1

CDR3: CASSLTSGPRDTQYF
V: TRBV7-6
J: TRBJ2-3

CDR3: CASTKGGSGGSSMPQYF
V: TRBV7-2
J: TRBJ2-5

CDR3: CASSQADRAMNYGYTF
V: TRBV4-3
J: TRBJ1-2

CDR3: CASSFSSPTEAFF
V: TRBV7-9
J: TRBJ1-1

CDR3: CASSQGQTGHPLSSYEQYF
V: TRBV14
J: TRBJ2-7

CDR3: CASSRTGGKEKLFF
V: TRBV6-5
J: TRBJ1-4

CDR3: CASSLGGLAGSETQYF
V: TRBV19
J: TRBJ2-5

CDR3: CASSSAGRYGYTF
V: TRBV6-5
J: TRBJ1-2

CDR3: CASSVSPGQGVFGYTF
V: TRBV9
J: TRBJ1-2

CDR3: CASSMGGAYETTQYF
V: TRBV19
J: TRBJ2-5

CDR3: CASSPREGLANEQFF
V: TRBV18
J: TRBJ2-1

CDR3: CASSRGQGAEKLFF
V: TRBV5-6
J: TRBJ1-4

CDR3: CAFEQGTDTQYF
V: TRBV30
J: TRBJ2-3

CDR3: CATSRDSLVGASNYEQYF
V: TRBV15
J: TRBJ2-7

CDR3: CASSEGTGVAEAFF
V: TRBV6-4
J: TRBJ1-1

CDR3: CSVSDTGELFF
V: TRBV29-1
J: TRBJ2-2

CDR3: CASSPGAANEQFF
V: TRBV7-9
J: TRBJ2-1

CDR3: CASSKAGHAYEQYF
V: TRBV7-9
J: TRBJ2-7

CDR3: CASSQDHDSTSTNYGYTF
V: TRBV4-2
J: TRBJ1-2

CDR3: CASSLQGPTDTQYF
V: TRBV7-2
J: TRBJ2-3

CDR3: CASSLAGSNQPQHF
V: TRBV11-2
J: TRBJ1-5

CDR3: CASSPGQHSYNEQFF
V: TRBV28
J: TRBJ2-1

CDR3: CSVVETGQGGNGYTF
V: TRBV29-1
J: TRBJ1-2

CDR3: CASSLGQHQPQHF
V: TRBV7-8
J: TRBJ1-5

CDR3: CASSIQAGGTQPQHF
V: TRBV19
J: TRBJ1-5

CDR3: CASSPGQGFAEAFF
V: TRBV7-9
J: TRBJ1-1

CDR3: CASSLGRSYEQYF
V: TRBV7-9
J: TRBJ2-7

CDR3: CASSLRASTNTGELFF
V: TRBV5-1
J: TRBJ2-2

CDR3: CASSTLTSYEQYF
V: TRBV27
J: TRBJ2-7

CDR3: CASSDGTSGSSYNEQFF
V: TRBV9
J: TRBJ2-1